These T cell receptor beta chains were read from a single sample in a study of type 1 and type 2 diabetes patients. TCRdb called the multiplex PCR reads again in MiXCR, with one record for every CDR3 protein. The sample yields 250,000 to 300,000 distinct CDR3 sequences, roughly 50% seen once. Sequencing used peripheral blood mononuclear cells (PBMCs). The source of these receptors is a young man with type 2 diabetes. CDR3s include the opening cysteine and the closing phenylalanine or tryptophan. A D gene is named only where the DNA matches it firmly. Clone sizes are given selectively: once, few, many, or a class where the clone is expanded.

V	J	D	size	CDR3	DNA
TRBV10-3	TRBJ2-5	.	many	CAAEDSGQETQYF	TGTGCCGCCGAGGACAGTGGACAAGAGACCCAGTACTTC
TRBV30	TRBJ1-1	TRBD1	.	CAWSASRQGKAFF	TGTGCCTGGAGCGCCTCGAGACAGGGCAAAGCTTTCTTT
TRBV4-1	TRBJ2-5	.	.	CASSQGRQRLASETQYF	TGCGCCAGCAGCCAAGGTCGACAAAGGCTAGCGAGCGAGACCCAGTACTTC
TRBV30	TRBJ2-3	.	.	CAWSVQDTQYF	TGTGCCTGGAGTGTACAAGATACGCAGTATTTT
TRBV6-5	TRBJ1-2	.	.	CATRGMDVYGYTF	TGTGCCACCAGGGGAATGGATGTCTATGGCTACACCTTC
TRBV2	TRBJ1-2	.	once	CASSAGSVLGYTF	TGTGCCAGCAGTGCCGGATCCGTTCTCGGCTACACCTTC
TRBV19	TRBJ2-5	TRBD2	.	CASSRRGTSGRGGETQYF	TGTGCCAGTTCCCGTAGGGGGACTAGCGGGAGAGGAGGAGAGACCCAGTACTTC
TRBV25-1	TRBJ2-5	.	few	CASSEWRGSETQYF	TGTGCCAGCAGTGAATGGAGGGGATCAGAGACCCAGTACTTC
TRBV19	TRBJ2-1	.	.	CASRAPASHNEQFF	TGTGCCAGTAGGGCGCCGGCCTCCCACAATGAGCAGTTCTTC
TRBV7-8	TRBJ2-1	TRBD1	.	CASSSAGGSYNEQFF	TGTGCCAGCAGCTCTGCAGGGGGCTCCTACAATGAGCAGTTCTTC
TRBV5-1	TRBJ2-5	.	.	CASSSDNGGPQETQYF	TGCGCCAGCAGCTCCGACAACGGGGGGCCCCAAGAGACCCAGTACTTC
TRBV7-3	TRBJ2-7	.	few	CASSPYTNEQYF	TGTGCCAGCAGCCCTTATACCAACGAGCAGTACTTC
TRBV12-3/TRBV12-4	TRBJ2-3	TRBD2	.	CASSPWTGGRDTQYF	TGTGCCAGCAGTCCCTGGACGGGGGGGCGGGATACGCAGTATTTT
TRBV4-1	TRBJ1-2	.	.	CASSQVSHYGYTF	TGCGCCAGCAGCCAAGTTTCTCACTATGGCTACACCTTC
TRBV19	TRBJ1-2	.	many	CASRHGRGGYTF	TGTGCCAGCCGACACGGGCGGGGTGGCTACACCTTC
TRBV2	TRBJ1-1	.	.	CARAEPVMPNTEAFF	TGTGCCAGAGCAGAACCCGTTATGCCAAACACTGAAGCTTTCTTT
TRBV7-3	TRBJ2-7	TRBD2	few	CASSPQVAGSYEQYF	TGTGCCAGCAGCCCCCAGGTAGCGGGATCCTACGAGCAGTACTTC
TRBV10-2	TRBJ1-1	.	.	CASKMRGSWAFF	TGCGCCAGCAAAATGAGGGGCAGTTGGGCTTTCTTT
TRBV6-5	TRBJ1-2	TRBD1	few	CASSYSLGQGFGYTF	TGTGCCAGCAGTTACTCGCTGGGACAGGGTTTTGGCTACACCTTC
TRBV7-9	TRBJ1-1	TRBD1	.	CASSPPGDSEAFF	TGTGCCAGTAGTCCCCCAGGGGACAGTGAAGCTTTCTTT
TRBV20-1	TRBJ1-2	TRBD1	.	CSARDPRGDGYTF	TGCAGTGCCAGAGACCCCAGGGGGGATGGCTACACCTTC
TRBV7-2	TRBJ2-5	TRBD2	.	CASSRRRERLAGGWGTQYF	TGTGCCAGCTCAAGACGAAGAGAACGACTAGCGGGAGGCTGGGGGACCCAGTACTTC
TRBV20-1	TRBJ2-4	.	.	CSASEGRAKNIQYF	TGCAGTGCAAGCGAGGGGAGAGCCAAAAACATTCAGTACTTC
TRBV7-2	TRBJ2-2	TRBD1	.	CASSLTPGQGVTGELFF	TGTGCCAGCAGCTTAACCCCGGGACAGGGTGTGACCGGGGAGCTGTTTTTT
TRBV20-1	TRBJ2-1	.	.	CSIRLGEQFF	TGCAGCATCAGACTAGGTGAGCAGTTCTTC
TRBV9	TRBJ2-1	.	.	CASSVEVGVQFF	TGTGCCAGCAGCGTAGAAGTGGGAGTGCAGTTCTTC
TRBV6-5	TRBJ1-2	.	few	CASSGEATRGYTF	TGTGCCAGCAGCGGGGAGGCCACGCGTGGCTACACCTTC
TRBV12-5	TRBJ1-1	.	once	CASSPGVDVEAFF	TGTGCCAGCAGCCCAGGGGTGGACGTTGAAGCTTTCTTT
TRBV27	TRBJ1-2	.	.	CASTNLNLPGFGYTF	TGTGCCAGCACTAACTTAAACCTCCCGGGGTTTGGCTACACCTTC
TRBV7-2	TRBJ2-2	.	.	CASSLVSGIFGELFF	TGTGCCAGCAGCTTAGTTTCAGGGATCTTCGGGGAGCTGTTTTTT
TRBV20-1	TRBJ1-6	.	few	CSASPFKGDSPLHF	TGCAGTGCTAGTCCTTTCAAGGGAGATTCACCCCTCCACTTT
TRBV19	TRBJ1-5	.	few	CASSTDEWDRPQHF	TGTGCCAGTAGTACGGACGAGTGGGATCGGCCCCAGCATTTT
TRBV28	TRBJ1-2	.	.	CASSFKGFYGYTF	TGTGCCAGCAGTTTTAAAGGGTTCTATGGCTACACCTTC
TRBV4-1	TRBJ1-4	TRBD1	.	CASSHGDRGATNEKLFF	TGCGCCAGCAGCCACGGAGACAGGGGCGCAACTAATGAAAAACTGTTTTTT
TRBV14	TRBJ2-4	TRBD2	.	CASSQEAGRNIQYF	TGTGCCAGCAGCCAAGAAGCGGGGAGAAACATTCAGTACTTC
TRBV19	TRBJ2-3	.	.	CASSPAGVGTGADTQYF	TGTGCCAGTAGTCCCGCCGGGGTTGGCACGGGCGCAGATACGCAGTATTTT
TRBV20-1	TRBJ2-5	.	.	CSVGGFGQETQYF	TGCAGTGTTGGAGGGTTTGGCCAAGAGACCCAGTACTTC
TRBV5-1	TRBJ1-2	TRBD1	.	CASSRDGTVINYGYTF	TGCGCCAGCAGCCGAGACGGGACAGTGATTAACTATGGCTACACCTTC
TRBV18	TRBJ2-7	.	.	CASSPRDTYEQYF	TGTGCCAGCTCACCCCGGGACACCTACGAGCAGTACTTC
TRBV6-6	TRBJ1-6	.	.	CASSWKLGVESPLHF	TGTGCCAGCAGTTGGAAGTTAGGGGTCGAATCACCCCTCCACTTT
TRBV30	TRBJ1-2	.	.	CAWSPANYGYTF	TGTGCCTGGAGTCCCGCTAACTATGGCTACACCTTC
TRBV2	TRBJ1-2	.	few	CATSDSGAWQGSYGYTF	TGTGCCACCAGTGATAGCGGGGCGTGGCAGGGGTCCTATGGCTACACCTTC
TRBV12-3/TRBV12-4	TRBJ1-4	TRBD1	.	CASRRGTESLFF	TGTGCCAGCAGACGAGGGACAGAATCTCTGTTTTTT
TRBV28	TRBJ1-2	.	.	CASSGDLAISNYGYTF	TGTGCCAGCAGTGGGGATCTGGCAATCTCCAACTATGGCTACACCTTC
TRBV7-7	TRBJ2-5	.	.	CASSSAGGQETQYF	TGTGCTAGCAGCTCGGCCGGCGGCCAAGAGACCCAGTACTTC
TRBV29-1	TRBJ1-2	.	few	CSVSGYTF	TGCAGCGTTTCAGGCTACACCTTC
TRBV2	TRBJ2-7	TRBD1	many	CASKPGQGSYEQYF	TGTGCCAGCAAACCGGGACAGGGTTCCTACGAGCAGTACTTC
TRBV10-3	TRBJ2-7	.	.	CAISESQNSYEQYF	TGTGCCATCAGTGAGTCGCAGAACTCCTACGAGCAGTACTTC
TRBV27	TRBJ2-1	TRBD1	few	CASSYGQGSYNEQFF	TGTGCCAGCAGTTATGGACAGGGTAGTTACAATGAGCAGTTCTTC
TRBV5-1	TRBJ2-1	TRBD2	.	CASSPGLAGADYNEQFF	TGCGCCAGCAGCCCGGGACTAGCGGGAGCCGACTACAATGAGCAGTTCTTC
TRBV2	TRBJ1-2	.	.	CASSEALMRRDYDYTF	TGTGCCAGCAGTGAAGCGCTTATGCGGCGGGACTATGACTACACCTTC
TRBV19	TRBJ2-1	TRBD2	.	CASSSSEGGVGEQFF	TGTGCCAGTAGTTCCTCTGAGGGAGGGGTGGGTGAGCAGTTCTTC
TRBV7-9	TRBJ2-2	.	few	CASSVVSSDSNTGELFF	TGTGCCAGCAGCGTAGTATCTTCTGACAGCAACACCGGGGAGCTGTTTTTT
TRBV6-5	TRBJ2-1	.	.	CASSYVQGKYNEQFF	TGTGCCAGCAGTTACGTCCAGGGGAAATACAATGAGCAGTTCTTC
TRBV24-1	TRBJ2-1	.	.	CATAPSANEQFF	TGTGCCACCGCACCAAGTGCCAATGAGCAGTTCTTC
TRBV30	TRBJ2-1	TRBD2	few	CAWTRGRDNEQFF	TGTGCCTGGACCCGCGGGAGGGACAATGAGCAGTTCTTC
TRBV29-1	TRBJ1-2	.	.	CSASKVYGYTF	TGCAGCGCCTCAAAAGTCTATGGCTACACCTTC
TRBV28	TRBJ2-5	.	.	CASSLAGTGTEYQETQYF	TGTGCCAGCAGTTTAGCGGGAACCGGGACAGAGTACCAAGAGACCCAGTACTTC